Listed here are 25 T cell receptor beta chains from one sample, sequenced in a study of T cells in Graves' hyperthyroidism and ophthalmopathy. The TCR beta CDR3 regions underwent amplification using RNA transcripts as the source. First-round RT-PCR targeting the TCR CDR3 was performed with the HTBI primer set. TCRdb reanalysed the multiplex PCR reads using MiXCR and keeps one entry per CDR3 protein. The sample has some 700,000 distinct CDR3 sequences; 15% to 20% are singletons. The sequenced sample was blood. These receptors all come from a man aged 45 to 65 with Graves' hyperthyroidism.

This clonotype showed up many times. V usage is TRBV7-2 and J usage is TRBJ1-2; D gene unclear. The CDR3 contains 12 residues. CDR1 and CDR2 from the germline V gene are SGHTA and FQGNSA. V was shortened by 3 bases and J by 5 bases, with 7 bases between the two germline ends. The CDR3 DNA reads TGTGCCAGCAGCTTTGCGGAATATGGCTACACCTTC. Amino acids: CASSFAEYGYTF.

This clonotype was seen ten or more times. The rearrangement uses TRBV28 and TRBJ1-1, with D maybe TRBD1 (6 bases). V shed 6 bases and J shed 0 bases, with 11 bases lying between them. The CDR3 is 14 residues long. Per the germline V gene, CDR1 is MDHEN and CDR2 is SYDVKM. CDR3 coding DNA: TGTGCCAGCAGACCGGGACAAATGAACACTGAAGCTTTCTTT. Translated: CASRPGQMNTEAFF.

This clonotype occurred many times. This chain links TRBV28 with TRBJ2-1; 7 nucleotides match TRBD2. Germline values: CDR1 MDHEN, CDR2 SYDVKM. V gave up 6 bases and J gave up 3 bases; unmatched junction bases: 14. This CDR3 spans 17 amino acids. Here the CDR3 reads CASRGVRAGEGYNEQFF. CDR3 sequence (DNA): TGTGCCAGCAGGGGGGTTAGGGCGGGAGAAGGCTACAATGAGCAGTTCTTC.

V is TRBV10-2 and J is TRBJ2-7, with a possible D match to TRBD1 (5 bases). The germline V and J ends were trimmed by 4 bases and 3 bases, with 7 bases remaining between them. Looked up from germline, CDR1 is WSHSY and CDR2 is SAAADI. This CDR3 has 12 residues. The CDR3 region has the DNA TGCGCCAGCAGTGGACAGCTCTACGAGCAGTACTTC. This codes for CASSGQLYEQYF.

This clonotype was seen a handful of times. V usage is TRBV10-3 and J usage is TRBJ1-1, with a tentative D call TRBD1 (6 bases). The CDR3 consists of 13 residues. The ends were cut back, 2 bases at V and 5 bases at J, with 9 bases in the middle. From germline, CDR1 is ENHRY and CDR2 SYGVKD. CDR3 amino acids: CAISEGGGTEAFF. Here the CDR3 DNA reads TGTGCCATCAGTGAGGGGGGCGGTACTGAAGCTTTCTTT.

This clonotype was detected only a few times. The rearrangement links TRBV20-1 to TRBJ2-7; no clear D gene. The CDR3 has 14 amino acids. V was trimmed by 4 bases and J by 2 bases, leaving 15 bases between them. Germline lookup yields CDR1 DFQATT and CDR2 SNEGSKA (reference sequence). The CDR3 region has the DNA TGCAGTGCTACCTGGACCGACTTTACCTACGAGCAGTACTTC. Translation: CSATWTDFTYEQYF.

This clonotype was counted only a few times. The rearrangement links TRBV20-1 to TRBJ2-1; weak D call: TRBD2 (5 bases). The V end was cut by 5 bases, the J end by 3 bases, with 20 bases between. The germline CDR1 and CDR2 sequences are DFQATT and SNEGSKA (reference sequence). The CDR3 sequence is 16 residues long. The CDR3 protein is CSADNARAGRYNEQFF. CDR3 DNA sequence: TGCAGTGCTGATAATGCGCGGGCTGGGCGCTACAATGAGCAGTTCTTC.

The chain uses TRBV20-1 and TRBJ2-7; 8 bases are a match to TRBD2. CDR3 length: 15 residues. Germline V gene data show CDR1 as DFQATT and CDR2 as SNEGSKA (reference sequence). V shed 3 bases, J shed 6 bases, and the junction held 13 bases outside the gene matches. CDR3 sequence reads: CSASIPEAGVVEQYF. For the CDR3, the DNA is TGCAGTGCTAGTATACCGGAAGCGGGAGTAGTCGAGCAGTACTTC.

A note on this clonotype: This may arise from a read error, as a much more abundant clone is one base away. This chain uses TRBV24-1 with TRBJ2-2; a weak D match, TRBD2 (6 bases). There are 16 residues in the CDR3. Germline CDR1 KGHDR, CDR2 SFDVKD. CDR3 sequence (DNA): TGTACCACCAGTGATCCGGGACTGACGAACACCGGGGAGCTGTTTTTT. Translating it yields CTTSDPGLTNTGELFF.

This clonotype was seen repeatedly, ten times or more. V gene TRBV7-2 combines with J gene TRBJ1-5; D is unclear. The V and J ends lost 1 base and 2 bases respectively, with 9 bases between them. Looked up from germline, CDR1 is SGHTA and CDR2 is FQGNSA. The CDR3 sequence is 15 residues long. The CDR3, as DNA: TGTGCCAGCAGCTTAGGGGGTGTAGGCAATCAGCCCCAGCATTTT. It translates to CASSLGGVGNQPQHF.

The chain couples TRBV6-5 to TRBJ1-6; 8 bases are shared with TRBD1. V was pared by 0 bases and J by 10 bases, with 5 bases of the junction left unmatched. This CDR3 contains 15 residues. Germline CDR1 is MNHEY and CDR2 is SVGAGI. As DNA, the CDR3 is TGTGCCAGCAGTTACTCGGGGACAGGAAGATCACCCCTCCACTTT. Translating gives CASSYSGTGRSPLHF.

Remarks on this clonotype: A much bigger clone sits one base away, suggesting this may be a read error. CDR3 amino acids: CASSPELRLQETQYF. For the CDR3, the DNA is TGTGCCAGCAGCCCAGAGTTGAGACTACAAGAGACCCAGTACTTC. V gene TRBV3-1 combines with J gene TRBJ2-5; tentatively, D is TRBD2 (5 bases). The V end lost 4 bases, the J end lost 2 bases, and 14 bases lay between the germline ends. The CDR3 spans 15 residues. Germline values: CDR1 LGHDT, CDR2 YNNKEL (reference sequence).

This clonotype was observed many times. V is TRBV12-3 or TRBV12-4 and J is TRBJ1-1, with D uncertain. CDR3 size: 13 residues. Trimming took off 5 bases at V and 2 bases at J, with 9 bases between the two ends. The DNA for the CDR3 is TGTGCCAGCAGTCCCAGGTACAACACTGAAGCTTTCTTT. Its protein product is CASSPRYNTEAFF.

This clonotype was recorded at least ten times. The chain recombines TRBV30 with TRBJ1-1, with 7 bases identical to TRBD1. The CDR3 runs to 10 residues. V dropped 5 bases and J dropped 10; count of bases not matched to a gene: 4. Per germline, CDR1 GTSNPN and CDR2 SVGIG (reference sequence). CDR3 in DNA: TGTGCCTGGGGCAGGGGGGGAGCTTTCTTT. Translating gives CAWGRGGAFF. Together with reference TRBV30 and TRBJ1-1, the CDR3 gives the full variable domain: SQTIHQWPATLVQPVGSPLSLECTVEGTSNPNLYWYRQAAGRGLQLLFYSVGIGQISSEVPQNLSASRPQDRQFILSSKKLLLSDSGFYLCAWGRGGAFFGQGTRLTVV.

The V and J genes are TRBV3-1 and TRBJ1-1, with D hard to call. The length of the CDR3 is 13 residues. The V and J ends lost 6 bases and 1 base respectively, with 9 bases between them. Germline CDR1 is LGHDT and CDR2 is YNNKEL (reference sequence). The CDR3 nucleotides read TGTGCCAGCAGATCAACAAGGAACACTGAAGCTTTCTTT. Amino acid sequence: CASRSTRNTEAFF.

This clonotype was counted between two and nine times. The V gene is TRBV19, the J gene TRBJ2-5, with 9 nucleotides matching TRBD1. J gave up 2 bases and V 7 bases, and 8 bases lay outside the gene matches. The CDR3 has 15 amino acids. Germline values: CDR1 LNHDA, CDR2 SQIVND (reference sequence). CDR3 region: CASNTGTGPQETQYF. Written as DNA, the CDR3 is TGTGCCAGTAACACCGGGACAGGGCCTCAAGAGACCCAGTACTTC.

This clonotype was seen a few times. This rearrangement joins TRBV29-1 to TRBJ2-2; D not resolved. Germline CDR1 is SQVTM and CDR2 is ANQGSEA. The CDR3 sequence is 15 residues long. V was cut by 5 bases and J by 1 base, with 14 bases left in between. The CDR3 DNA follows: TGCAGCGTTACTCCCTCAGCGCGGAACACCGGGGAGCTGTTTTTT. Translated, it gives CSVTPSARNTGELFF.

This clonotype has at least ten counts. J is TRBJ2-1 and V is TRBV28; D gene unclear. Germline V lookup: CDR1 MDHEN, CDR2 SYDVKM. CDR3 size: 12 residues. V dropped 6 bases and J dropped 9 bases, with 12 bases sitting between them. The CDR3 coding sequence is TGTGCCAGCAGCACGTCGGTTAGTGAGCAGTTCTTC. Amino acid sequence: CASSTSVSEQFF. Full variable domain (missing parts from reference TRBV28 and TRBJ2-1): DVKVTQSSRYLVKRTGEKVFLECVQDMDHENMFWYRQDPGLGLRLIYFSYDVKMKEKGDIPEGYSVSREKKERFSLILESASTNQTSMYLCASSTSVSEQFFGPGTRLTVL.

This clonotype appeared many times. This chain joins TRBV2 and TRBJ2-5, with D perhaps being TRBD1 or TRBD2 (5 bases each). This CDR3 has 13 residues. Trimming took off 8 bases at V and 4 bases at J, with 14 bases between the two ends. The germline V gene encodes CDR1 SNHLY and CDR2 FYNNEI. CDR3 residues: CASLPMGVETQYF. The CDR3 DNA follows: TGTGCCAGCCTCCCGATGGGGGTAGAGACCCAGTACTTC.

The sample holds many counts of this clonotype. The chain is built from TRBV12-3 or TRBV12-4 and TRBJ2-5; unclear D gene. V was clipped by 3 bases and J by 5 bases, with 13 bases between them. CDR3 length equals 14 residues. The CDR3, as DNA: TGTGCCAGCAGTTTTAACTTAGCAAGGGAGACCCAGTACTTC. The encoded protein is CASSFNLARETQYF.

This clonotype was seen repeatedly, ten times or more. V is TRBV3-1 and J is TRBJ2-7, with 7 bases fitting TRBD2. The CDR3 consists of 14 residues. Trimming removed 3 bases from V and 3 bases from J; junction bases left unmatched: 5. Germline CDR1 reads LGHDT; CDR2 reads YNNKEL (reference sequence). CDR3 amino acids: CASSQSGGGYEQYF. DNA for the CDR3: TGTGCCAGCAGCCAGTCGGGAGGCGGCTACGAGCAGTACTTC.

The V call is TRBV3-1, the J call TRBJ1-4; no reliable D call. V shed 3 bases and J shed 8 bases, with 13 bases lying between them. Germline assignment: CDR1 LGHDT and CDR2 YNNKEL (reference sequence). The CDR3 is made up of 14 amino acids. The CDR3 spells CASSQLGFVEKLFF. The CDR3 DNA follows: TGTGCCAGCAGCCAGTTGGGTTTTGTCGAAAAACTGTTTTTT.

A few counts support this clonotype. Here the CDR3 reads CASSSPQGQGPSWTQYF. CDR3 DNA: TGTGCCAGCAGTTCCCCCCAGGGACAGGGTCCCTCTTGGACCCAGTACTTC. This rearrangement joins TRBV28 to TRBJ2-5; 9 bases line up with TRBD1. The CDR3 runs to 17 residues. With V trimmed by 4 bases and J by 7 bases, 16 bases remained unmatched. Per germline, CDR1 MDHEN and CDR2 SYDVKM.

This clonotype came up many times. The chain joins TRBV5-1 to TRBJ2-2; tentative D call: TRBD2 (5 bases). The CDR3 runs to 15 residues. Germline V gene sequence: CDR1 SGHRS, CDR2 YFSETQ. V shed 2 bases and J shed 2 bases, with 10 bases lying between them. The DNA for the CDR3 is TGCGCCAGCAGCTTAGTCGGGGATAACACCGGGGAGCTGTTTTTT. Translated: CASSLVGDNTGELFF.

This clonotype came up many times. The J gene is TRBJ1-1, the V gene TRBV28; D is uncertain. Germline lookup yields CDR1 MDHEN and CDR2 SYDVKM. CDR3 length equals 13 residues. V was trimmed by 6 bases and J by 0 bases, leaving 8 bases between them. Written as DNA, the CDR3 is TGTGCCAGCAGCTTTGGACTGAACACTGAAGCTTTCTTT. Protein: CASSFGLNTEAFF.